Detailed here is one T cell receptor beta chain. The sample belongs to a study of T cell responses to AZD1222 COVID-19 vaccine. Profiling relied on immunoSEQ multiplex PCR, and the TCRdb table lists in-frame clones only, not all of them. Here the sample spans about 66,000 clones, more than 85% being singletons. CDR1 SGHNT and CDR2 YENEEA come from the germline V gene. The CDR3 loop spans 14 amino acids. V lost 2 bases and J 3 bases, leaving 10 bases between the germline ends. The chain joins TRBV11-3 to TRBJ1-2; a possible D gene is TRBD1 (5 bases). The sample here was peripheral blood, taken on day 0 of AZD1222 vaccination. This receptor was obtained from an adult in good health. CDR3 coding DNA: TGTGCCAGCAGCTTACAGGGTGGGGACTATGGCTACACCTTC. Translating it yields CASSLQGGDYGYTF.